The clone carrying this T cell receptor beta chain turned up a few times. The antigen is unknown. One junction end does not reproduce the germline sequence, and a read error may be involved. RNA transcripts yielded amplified TCR beta CDR3 regions. Researchers ran a first-round RT-PCR on the TCR CDR3 using the HTBI primer set. TCRdb re-called the multiplex PCR reads through MiXCR, storing one row per CDR3 protein. The table records approximately 630,000 distinct CDR3 sequences, roughly 16% of them present only once. The entry originates in a study of T cells in Graves' hyperthyroidism and ophthalmopathy. Study observations and caveats: Among thyroid clonotypes expanded above 0.001, most also appeared in blood.

The CDR3 has 14 amino acids. Looked up from germline, CDR1 is SGHTA and CDR2 is FQGTGA. This TCR came from a woman younger than 45 with Graves' hyperthyroidism. The chain recombines TRBV7-3 with TRBJ2-3; 9 nucleotides align to TRBD2. Input material: blood. CDR3 nucleotide sequence: TGTGCCAGCAGCAAGGGGACTAGCAGAGATACGCAGTATTTT. The encoded protein is CASSKGTSRDTQYF.